This T cell receptor beta chain was retrieved from a study of T cell repertoires in cytomegalovirus infection. For the study at large: CMV infection together with matching HLA type was indicated by public TCR beta signatures. Study-wide results and limits: Based on cumulative public TCR beta family frequency, carriers of CMV plus the relevant HLA were identified.

This clonotype has only a few counts. Its antigen is unknown. This CDR3 is 16 amino acids long. The V gene lost 3 bases and the J gene lost 0 bases, with 12 bases spanning the gap. Germline CDR1 LNHDA, CDR2 SQIVND (reference sequence). Via MiXCR, TCRdb re-called the reads, giving one row per CDR3 protein. The sample has 500,000 or so distinct CDR3 sequences, about 15% seen once. The V and J genes are TRBV19 and TRBJ2-4; tentatively, D is TRBD1 or TRBD2 (6 bases each). This TCR came from a human donor in good health (CMV status not recorded). Some clones in this sample may be carry-over from other donors' samples. The sequenced material came from CD8+ T cells from PBMCs. The CDR3: CASSMGGYLAKNIQYF. The CDR3 DNA sequence: TGTGCCAGTAGTATGGGGGGCTACCTAGCCAAAAACATTCAGTACTTC.